The rows below give T cell receptor beta chains drawn from one sample of a study of T cells in Graves' hyperthyroidism and ophthalmopathy. TCRdb ran MiXCR on the multiplex PCR reads and lists one entry per CDR3 protein. The table lists 620,000 or so distinct CDR3 sequences, approximately 15% of them singletons, with around 12% in the top ten. The sample taken for sequencing was blood. The source of these receptors is a woman aged 50 to 60 with Graves' ophthalmopathy. Both conserved end residues are part of each CDR3. The order of the fields is J gene, V gene, CDR3 protein.

TRBJ2-2,TRBV29-1,CSVVKRGGNNTGELFF
TRBJ1-3,TRBV9,CASSRLGGNTIYF
TRBJ1-5,TRBV18,CASSPMGSNQPQHF
TRBJ1-1,TRBV4-3,CASSQETTGGDPEAFF
TRBJ2-1,TRBV27,CAILHRGGEQFF
TRBJ1-2,TRBV30,CAWSVDRGNYGYTF
TRBJ2-7,TRBV12-3/TRBV12-4,CASRVAGEGYEQYF
TRBJ2-2,TRBV7-2,CASSPQGQGPGELFF
TRBJ2-1,TRBV5-1,CASSLRPQSISYNEQFF
TRBJ1-1,TRBV12-3/TRBV12-4,CASSVHLMNTEAFF
TRBJ2-7,TRBV15,CATSEGLRRQYF
TRBJ2-3,TRBV20-1,CSVPDTISTDTQYF